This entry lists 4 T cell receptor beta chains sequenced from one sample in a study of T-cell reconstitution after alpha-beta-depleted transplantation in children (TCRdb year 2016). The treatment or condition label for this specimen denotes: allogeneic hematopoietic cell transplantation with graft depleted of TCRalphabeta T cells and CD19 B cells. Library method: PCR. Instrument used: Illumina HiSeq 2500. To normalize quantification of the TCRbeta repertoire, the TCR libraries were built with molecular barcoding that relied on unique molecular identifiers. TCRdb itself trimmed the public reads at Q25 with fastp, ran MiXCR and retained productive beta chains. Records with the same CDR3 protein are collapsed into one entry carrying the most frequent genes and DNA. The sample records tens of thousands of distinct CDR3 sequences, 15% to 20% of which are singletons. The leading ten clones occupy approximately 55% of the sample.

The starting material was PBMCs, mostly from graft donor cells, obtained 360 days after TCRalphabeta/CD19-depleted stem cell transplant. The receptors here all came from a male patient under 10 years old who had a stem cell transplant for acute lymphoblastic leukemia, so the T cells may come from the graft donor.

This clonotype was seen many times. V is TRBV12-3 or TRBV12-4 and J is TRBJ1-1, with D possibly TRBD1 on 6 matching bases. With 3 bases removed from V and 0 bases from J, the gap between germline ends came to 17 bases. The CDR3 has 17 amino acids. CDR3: CASSLLKTTGMNTEAFF. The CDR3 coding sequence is TGTGCCAGCAGTTTGTTGAAAACTACAGGGATGAACACTGAAGCTTTCTTT.

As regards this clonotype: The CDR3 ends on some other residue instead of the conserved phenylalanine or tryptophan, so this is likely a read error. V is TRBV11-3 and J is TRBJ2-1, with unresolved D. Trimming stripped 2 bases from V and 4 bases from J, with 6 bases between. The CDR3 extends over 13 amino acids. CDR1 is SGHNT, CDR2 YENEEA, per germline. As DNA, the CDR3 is TGTGCCAGCAGCTTAACAGCTTACAATGAGCAGTTCCTC. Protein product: CASSLTAYNEQFL.

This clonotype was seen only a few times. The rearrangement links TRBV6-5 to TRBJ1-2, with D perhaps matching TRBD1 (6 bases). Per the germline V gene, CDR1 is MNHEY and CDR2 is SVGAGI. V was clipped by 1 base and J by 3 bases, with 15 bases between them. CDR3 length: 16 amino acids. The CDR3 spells CASSYYPRTVYYGYTF. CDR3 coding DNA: TGTGCCAGCAGTTACTACCCCCGGACAGTCTACTATGGCTACACCTTC.

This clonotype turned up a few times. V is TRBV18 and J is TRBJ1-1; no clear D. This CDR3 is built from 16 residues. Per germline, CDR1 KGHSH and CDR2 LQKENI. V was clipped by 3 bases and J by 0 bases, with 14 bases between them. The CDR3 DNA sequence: TGTGCCAGCTCACCCTTGGCAGACCTCATGAACACTGAAGCTTTCTTT. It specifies CASSPLADLMNTEAFF.